A selection of T cell receptor beta chains follows, all from one sample in a study of T cell repertoires in cytomegalovirus infection. Their cognate antigens are unknown. TCRdb re-analysed the reads in MiXCR, keeping a single row per CDR3 protein. The repertoire holds roughly 160,000 distinct CDR3 sequences, with roughly 21% as singletons. Source: CD8+ T cells from cultured PBMCs, taken from culture after CMV antigen stimulation. All receptors derive from a human donor in good health (CMV status not recorded). Some clones in this sample may be carry-over from other donors' samples. Both conserved end residues are part of each CDR3. The D gene is left open where the match is weak. Size values are once, few and many counts, or a class for expanded clones, and some rows have none.

size: few
D: TRBD2
J: TRBJ2-2
V: TRBV4-1
DNA: TGCGCCAGTTGTCCGGGACTAGGGAACACCGGGGAGCTGTTTTTT
CDR3: CASCPGLGNTGELFF

size: .
D: .
J: TRBJ2-2
V: TRBV9
DNA: TGTGCCAGCGGGGAAAACACCGGGGAGCTGTTTTTT
CDR3: CASGENTGELFF

size: few
D: TRBD1
J: TRBJ2-4
V: TRBV7-2
DNA: TGTGCCAGCAGCTCTACGACAGGGGGATATGCCAAAAACATTCAGTACTTC
CDR3: CASSSTTGGYAKNIQYF

size: .
D: .
J: TRBJ2-7
V: TRBV7-6
DNA: TGTGCCAGCAGCTTAGGACTGCCCGAGCAGTACTTC
CDR3: CASSLGLPEQYF

size: few
D: TRBD2
J: TRBJ2-3
V: TRBV6-8
DNA: TGTGCCAGCAGTTACTCAACTAGACTAGCGGGGAGCACAGATACGCAGTATTTT
CDR3: CASSYSTRLAGSTDTQYF

size: .
D: TRBD1
J: TRBJ1-1
V: TRBV3-1
DNA: TGTGCCAGCAGGAAAAACAGGGGGCTGAACACTGAAGCTTTCTTT
CDR3: CASRKNRGLNTEAFF

size: few
D: .
J: TRBJ1-6
V: TRBV27
DNA: TGTGCCAGCAGTTTAGCCCCGGGTTCCTATAATTCACCCCTCCACTTT
CDR3: CASSLAPGSYNSPLHF

size: few
D: .
J: TRBJ1-1
V: TRBV2
DNA: TGTGCCAGCCAAGTGGCTGAAGCTTTCTTT
CDR3: CASQVAEAFF

size: .
D: .
J: TRBJ2-7
V: TRBV5-6
DNA: TGTGCCAGCAGCAAGGGAAATTCCATTTACGAGCAGTACTTC
CDR3: CASSKGNSIYEQYF

size: .
D: TRBD1
J: TRBJ1-6
V: TRBV11-2
DNA: TGTGCCAGCAGCTTATCTACAGGGGGCTTCGCTAATTCACCCCTCCACTTT
CDR3: CASSLSTGGFANSPLHF

size: .
D: TRBD1
J: TRBJ1-5
V: TRBV7-9
DNA: TGTGCCAGCAGCTTAGGGGGACAGGGGATGCCCCAGCATTTT
CDR3: CASSLGGQGMPQHF

size: .
D: .
J: TRBJ1-6
V: TRBV4-1
DNA: TGTGCCAGCAGTTTTTTCGGGTCGGGGAATTCACCCCTCCACTTT
CDR3: CASSFFGSGNSPLHF

size: .
D: TRBD1
J: TRBJ1-2
V: TRBV4-3
DNA: TGCGCCAGCAGCCAAGATCGACAGGGCCTCAACTATGGCTACACCTTC
CDR3: CASSQDRQGLNYGYTF

size: few
D: .
J: TRBJ2-2
V: TRBV9
DNA: TGTGCCAGCAGCGTAGCCGACAGGGGAGGGGCCGGGGAGCTGTTTTTT
CDR3: CASSVADRGGAGELFF

size: .
D: .
J: TRBJ2-2
V: TRBV11-2
DNA: TGTGCCAGCAGCTTAGAGGCAGCCAGCACCGGGGAGCTGTTTTTT
CDR3: CASSLEAASTGELFF

size: .
D: .
J: TRBJ1-1
V: TRBV7-2
DNA: TGTGCCAGCAGCTCCCGGCGGGGGGGAAAACTTTTAAACACTGAAGCTTTCTTT
CDR3: CASSSRRGGKLLNTEAFF

size: few
D: .
J: TRBJ1-4
V: TRBV14
DNA: TGTGCCAGCAGCCAAGAGGTGTTGCGCGAAAAACTGTTTTTT
CDR3: CASSQEVLREKLFF

size: few
D: TRBD2
J: TRBJ2-7
V: TRBV10-3
DNA: TGTGCCTTGGGGGAGGGGACCTACGAGCAGTACTTC
CDR3: CALGEGTYEQYF

size: few
D: .
J: TRBJ2-2
V: TRBV7-2
DNA: TGTGCCAGCAGCACCACTAGGAACACCGGGGAGCTGTTTTTT
CDR3: CASSTTRNTGELFF

size: few
D: .
J: TRBJ1-5
V: TRBV7-2
DNA: TGTGCCAGCAGCTATGATCCACGGGGGGGTCGACCCCAGCATTTT
CDR3: CASSYDPRGGRPQHF

size: few
D: TRBD2
J: TRBJ2-2
V: TRBV11-2
DNA: TGTGCCAGCAGCCCAAGAGGTCGGCCTAGCGGATACACCGGGGAGCTGTTTTTT
CDR3: CASSPRGRPSGYTGELFF

size: .
D: .
J: TRBJ2-7
V: TRBV7-2
DNA: TGTGCCAGCAGCTCTCAGGACTCCTACGAGCAGTACTTC
CDR3: CASSSQDSYEQYF

size: .
D: TRBD2
J: TRBJ2-1
V: TRBV7-6
DNA: TGTGCCAGCAGCTTAGCCAGCGGGAGAGACCAGTTCTTC
CDR3: CASSLASGRDQFF

size: .
D: .
J: TRBJ2-1
V: TRBV27
DNA: TGTGCCAGCAGTCCTAGCCGGGACAAGGAGTTCTTC
CDR3: CASSPSRDKEFF

size: few
D: .
J: TRBJ2-2
V: TRBV12-3/TRBV12-4
DNA: TGTGCCAGCACTGCCGGGACACCCAACACCGGGGAGCTGTTTTTT
CDR3: CASTAGTPNTGELFF